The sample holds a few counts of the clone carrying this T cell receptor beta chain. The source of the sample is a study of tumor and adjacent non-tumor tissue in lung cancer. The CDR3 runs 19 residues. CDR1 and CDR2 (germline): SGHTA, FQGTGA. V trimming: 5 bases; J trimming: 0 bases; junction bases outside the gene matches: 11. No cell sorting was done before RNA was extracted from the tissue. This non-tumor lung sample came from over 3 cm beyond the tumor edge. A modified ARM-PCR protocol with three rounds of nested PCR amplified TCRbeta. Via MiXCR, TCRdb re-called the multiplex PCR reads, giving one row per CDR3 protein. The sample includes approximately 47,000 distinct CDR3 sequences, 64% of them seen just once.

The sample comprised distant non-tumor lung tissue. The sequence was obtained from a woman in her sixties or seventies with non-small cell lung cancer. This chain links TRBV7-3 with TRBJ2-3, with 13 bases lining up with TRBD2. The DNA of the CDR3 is TGTGCCAGCAGCCAAAGCGGACTAGCGGGAGTTGCTAGCACAGATACGCAGTATTTT. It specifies CASSQSGLAGVASTDTQYF.